Sequencing of this T cell receptor beta chain was carried out in a study of T cell responses to AZD1222 COVID-19 vaccine. Looking at the study overall: Some second doses came at about 4 weeks and others at about 12 weeks; these were pooled.

Assay used: immunoSEQ multiplex PCR; TCRdb lists only in-frame clones, some missing. The sample has 96,000 or so clones; roughly nine tenths are singletons. There are 14 residues in the CDR3. V lost 2 bases, J lost 4 bases, and 11 bases lay in between. Germline assignment: CDR1 SGHTA and CDR2 FQGNSA. To note about this clone: Antigen: not known.

Regarding the study as a whole: Unmutated variant regions reportedly attract nearly half of all spike-specific TCRs. Clonal diversity was possibly underestimated; the donors were predominantly white British and more often female.

This receptor was taken from an adult in good health. The V and J genes are TRBV7-2 and TRBJ1-1; D remains unclear. The source was peripheral blood, collected on day 0 of AZD1222 vaccination. The CDR3 bases are TGTGCCAGCAGCTTAAGGTTCATCGGCACTGAAGCTTTCTTT. This translates into CASSLRFIGTEAFF.